This is a list of T cell receptor beta chains from one sample in a study of radiotherapy plus CTLA-4 blockade in lung cancer. Assay used: immunoSEQ multiplex PCR; TCRdb lists only in-frame clones, some missing. The repertoire has 110,000 or so clones, about four fifths of them found once; the top ten carry 5% to 5.5%. The specimen was peripheral blood, collected from a patient treated with radiotherapy plus ipilimumab. These receptor sequences come from a human donor with non-small cell lung cancer who had a partial response to radiotherapy plus ipilimumab. CDR3s include the opening cysteine and the closing phenylalanine or tryptophan. D genes are given only for firm matches. Rows may omit the clone size; those that give it use once, few, many or a size class.

cdr3_length	clone_size	v_call	d_call	j_call	cdr3_nt	cdr3_aa
13	few	TRBV19	NA	TRBJ2-2	TGTGCCAGTAGGAGGTCGAACACCGGGGAGCTGTTTTTT	CASRRSNTGELFF
14	NA	TRBV7-2	NA	TRBJ1-2	TGTGCCAGCAGCTTCGGAAGGATGCGAGGTGGCTACACCTTC	CASSFGRMRGGYTF
16	NA	TRBV25-1	TRBD1	TRBJ2-5	TGTGCCAGCAGTGAATGGGTTACAGGGGGGCAAGAGACCCAGTACTTC	CASSEWVTGGQETQYF
16	NA	TRBV4-1	TRBD1	TRBJ2-1	TGCGCCAGCAGCCAAGATTTTGGGACAGGGGACAATGAGCAGTTCTTC	CASSQDFGTGDNEQFF
15	NA	TRBV11-2	NA	TRBJ2-3	TGTGCCAGCAGCTTAGCCGCCTATAGCACAGATACGCAGTATTTT	CASSLAAYSTDTQYF
15	few	TRBV6-1	TRBD1	TRBJ1-5	TGTGCCAGCAGGAAACATACAGGGGACAATCAGCCCCAGCATTTT	CASRKHTGDNQPQHF
14	few	TRBV7-8	TRBD1	TRBJ2-5	TGTGCCAGCAGCTTTAACAGGGGGCGAGAGACCCAGTACTTC	CASSFNRGRETQYF
15	few	TRBV6-6	NA	TRBJ2-7	TGTGCCAGCAGTTACCTCGGGCAGGGTAGGAGCGAGCAGTACTTC	CASSYLGQGRSEQYF
14	NA	TRBV5-6	NA	TRBJ1-2	TGTGCCAGCAGCTATCAGGGGCAATACTATGGCTACACCTTC	CASSYQGQYYGYTF
14	NA	TRBV18	NA	TRBJ1-1	TGTGCCAGCTCTCTTACCCGGGGGGACACTGAAGCTTTCTTT	CASSLTRGDTEAFF
15	NA	TRBV10-2	NA	TRBJ2-5	TGCGCCAGCAGTGAGTCACAGAACTACCAAGAGACCCAGTACTTC	CASSESQNYQETQYF
16	NA	TRBV7-2	TRBD2	TRBJ2-1	TGTGCCAGCCGGCTGAGCGGGACGAGCTCCTACAATGAGCAGTTCTTC	CASRLSGTSSYNEQFF
13	NA	TRBV19	NA	TRBJ1-1	TGTGCCACTAGAGGACAGTTAGAATCTGAAGCTTTCTTT	CATRGQLESEAFF
17	NA	TRBV19	NA	TRBJ2-4	TGTGCCAGTAGTATAGACCCCCGGACAGCCTCCAAAAACATTCAGTACTTC	CASSIDPRTASKNIQYF
12	few	TRBV28	NA	TRBJ1-1	TGTGCCAGCAGTTCCGTGGGGGGAGGGGCTTTCTTT	CASSSVGGGAFF
16	few	TRBV5-1	TRBD2	TRBJ2-1	TGCGCCAGCAGCTCATTGACTAGCGGGGGCTACAATGAGCAGTTCTTC	CASSSLTSGGYNEQFF
13	NA	TRBV2	NA	TRBJ1-4	TGTGCCAGCAGCAGTTTAGGAGAGGAAAAACTGTTTTTT	CASSSLGEEKLFF
13	NA	TRBV6-5	NA	TRBJ1-2	TGTGCCAGCAGAGTGACAGCTAACTATGGCTACACCTTC	CASRVTANYGYTF
15	NA	TRBV10-3	NA	TRBJ2-5	TGTGCCATCAGTGACCGGGGGACGTACCAAGAGACCCAGTACTTC	CAISDRGTYQETQYF
15	NA	TRBV6-1	TRBD1	TRBJ1-2	TGTGCCAGCAGTGCCCCCGGGACAGGGACCTATGGCTACACCTTC	CASSAPGTGTYGYTF
14	NA	TRBV7-8	NA	TRBJ1-1	TGTGCCAGCAGCGATAGACACATGAACACTGAAGCTTTCTTT	CASSDRHMNTEAFF
12	few	TRBV18	NA	TRBJ1-2	TGTGCCAGCTCACCACTTCGGGATGGCTACACCTTC	CASSPLRDGYTF
15	NA	TRBV5-1	NA	TRBJ2-1	TGCGCCTCCAGAAACGCTTATAATTCCTACAATGAGCAGTTCTTC	CASRNAYNSYNEQFF
15	few	TRBV6-5	NA	TRBJ2-2	TGTGCCAGCAGACGCGCTGCGGGGAGCACCGGGGAGCTGTTTTTT	CASRRAAGSTGELFF
13	once	TRBV29-1	NA	TRBJ1-5	TGCAGCGTTATAATGTCAGACAATCAGCCCCAGCATTTT	CSVIMSDNQPQHF
15	NA	TRBV29-1	TRBD1	TRBJ2-5	TGCAGCGTCAAACCGTCCCAGGGGGCGAAAGAGACCCAGTACTTC	CSVKPSQGAKETQYF
16	NA	TRBV14	TRBD1	TRBJ1-1	TGTGCCAGCAGCCAAGAAGGGGACAGGGTATCCCTTGAAGCTTTCTTT	CASSQEGDRVSLEAFF
14	many	TRBV6-1	NA	TRBJ2-1	TGTGCCAGCAGTGAAGGGGACTCTTTCAATGAGCAGTTCTTC	CASSEGDSFNEQFF
12	NA	TRBV19	NA	TRBJ2-2	TGTGCCAGTAGTCTACACACCGGGGAGCTGTTTTTT	CASSLHTGELFF
11	NA	TRBV14	NA	TRBJ1-1	TGTGCCAGCAGGCAAACAGGGGAAGCTTTCTTT	CASRQTGEAFF
15	NA	TRBV5-1	TRBD2	TRBJ2-2	TGCGCCAGCAGCCCCGGGGGGGCACGCACCGGGGAGCTGTTTTTT	CASSPGGARTGELFF
15	once	TRBV19	NA	TRBJ1-5	TGTGCCAGTAGCCAGGCCCCACAGGGCCAGGTGCCCCAGCATTTT	CASSQAPQGQVPQHF
15	NA	TRBV4-3	TRBD2	TRBJ2-1	TGCGCCAGCAGCCAAGAGAGGACTAGGGGCAATGAGCAGTTCTTC	CASSQERTRGNEQFF
16	NA	TRBV19	TRBD2	TRBJ2-1	TGTGCCAGCAGCGGGGCTAGCGGGAGCTCCTACAATGAGCAGTTCTTC	CASSGASGSSYNEQFF
14	NA	TRBV10-3	TRBD1	TRBJ2-7	TGTGCCATCAGGGATACCGGGACAGGGATCGAGCAGTACTTC	CAIRDTGTGIEQYF